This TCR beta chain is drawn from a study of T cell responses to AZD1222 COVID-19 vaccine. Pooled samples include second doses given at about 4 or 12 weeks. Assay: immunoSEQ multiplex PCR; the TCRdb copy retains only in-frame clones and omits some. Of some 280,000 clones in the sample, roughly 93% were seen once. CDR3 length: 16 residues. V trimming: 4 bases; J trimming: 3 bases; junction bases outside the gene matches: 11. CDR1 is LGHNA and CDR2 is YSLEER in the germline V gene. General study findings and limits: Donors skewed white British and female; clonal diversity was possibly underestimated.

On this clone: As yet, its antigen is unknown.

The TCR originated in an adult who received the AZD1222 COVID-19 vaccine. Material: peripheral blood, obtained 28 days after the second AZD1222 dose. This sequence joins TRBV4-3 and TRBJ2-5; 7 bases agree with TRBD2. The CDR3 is CASSPARHSGEETQYF. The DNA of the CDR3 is TGCGCCAGCAGCCCGGCGCGGCACAGCGGGGAAGAGACCCAGTACTTC.